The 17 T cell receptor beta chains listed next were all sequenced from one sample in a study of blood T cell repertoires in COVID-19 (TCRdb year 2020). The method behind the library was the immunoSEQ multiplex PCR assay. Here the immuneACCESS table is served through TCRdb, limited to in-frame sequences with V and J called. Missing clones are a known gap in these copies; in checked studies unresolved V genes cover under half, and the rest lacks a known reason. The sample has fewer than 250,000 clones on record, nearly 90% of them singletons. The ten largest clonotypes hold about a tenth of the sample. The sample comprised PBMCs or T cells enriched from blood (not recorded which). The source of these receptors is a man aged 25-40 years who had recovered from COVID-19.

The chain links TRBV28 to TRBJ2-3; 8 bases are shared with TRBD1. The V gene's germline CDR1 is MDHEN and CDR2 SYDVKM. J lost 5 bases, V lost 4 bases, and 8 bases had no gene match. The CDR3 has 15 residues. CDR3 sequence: CASSSTWTGLDTQYF. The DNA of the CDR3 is TGTGCCAGCAGTTCCACCTGGACAGGGTTAGATACGCAGTATTTT.

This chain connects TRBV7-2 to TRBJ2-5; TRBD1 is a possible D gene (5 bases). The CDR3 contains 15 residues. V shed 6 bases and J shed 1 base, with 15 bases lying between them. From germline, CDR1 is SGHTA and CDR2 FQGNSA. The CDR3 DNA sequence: TGTGCCAGCAGTCCTCGATCTGGGGCCCAAGAGACCCAGTACTTC. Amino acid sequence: CASSPRSGAQETQYF. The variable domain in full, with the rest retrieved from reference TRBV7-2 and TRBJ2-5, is GAGVSQSPSNKVTEKGKDVELRCDPISGHTALYWYRQSLGQGLEFLIYFQGNSAPDKSGLPSDRFSAERTGGSVSTLTIQRTQQEDSAVYLCASSPRSGAQETQYFGPGTRLLVL.

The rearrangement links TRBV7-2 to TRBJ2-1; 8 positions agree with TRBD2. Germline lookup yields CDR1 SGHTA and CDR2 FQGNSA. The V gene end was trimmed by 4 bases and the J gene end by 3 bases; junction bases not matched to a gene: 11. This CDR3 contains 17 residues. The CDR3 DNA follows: TGTGCCAGCAGCTCGGACATGGGACTAGGGCTCTACAATGAGCAGTTCTTC. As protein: CASSSDMGLGLYNEQFF.

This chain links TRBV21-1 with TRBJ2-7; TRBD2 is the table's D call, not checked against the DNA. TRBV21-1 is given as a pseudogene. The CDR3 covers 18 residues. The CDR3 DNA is TGTGCCAGCACCTCGCGTGGACTAGCGGGTTTATGGGGCTTCGAGCAGTACTTC. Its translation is CASTSRGLAGLWGFEQYF.

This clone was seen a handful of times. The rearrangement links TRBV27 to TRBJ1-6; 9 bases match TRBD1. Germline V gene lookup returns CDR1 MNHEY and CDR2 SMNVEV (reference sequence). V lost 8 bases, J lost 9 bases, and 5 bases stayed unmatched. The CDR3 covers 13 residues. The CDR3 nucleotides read TGTGCCAGCGGAGACAGGGGGGCTTCACCCCTCCACTTT. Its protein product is CASGDRGASPLHF.

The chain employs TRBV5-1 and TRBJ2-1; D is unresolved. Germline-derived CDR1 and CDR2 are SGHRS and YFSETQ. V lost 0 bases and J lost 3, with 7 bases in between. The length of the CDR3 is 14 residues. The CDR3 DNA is TGCGCCAGCAGCTTGGACAGCTACTACAATGAGCAGTTCTTC. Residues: CASSLDSYYNEQFF.

CDR3 sequence reads: CASSVGQGGQPQHF. DNA for the CDR3: TGTGCCAGCAGTGTAGGACAGGGGGGTCAGCCCCAGCATTTT. The V and J genes are TRBV2 and TRBJ1-5, with TRBD1 matching 10 bases. Germline CDR1 is SNHLY and CDR2 is FYNNEI. With 4 bases clipped from V and 6 bases from J, the junction kept 3 bases outside the gene matches. The CDR3 has 14 amino acids. Together with reference TRBV2 and TRBJ1-5, the CDR3 gives the full variable domain: EPEVTQTPSHQVTQMGQEVILRCVPISNHLYFYWYRQILGQKVEFLVSFYNNEISEKSEIFDDQFSVERPDGSNFTLKIRSTKLEDSAMYFCASSVGQGGQPQHFGDGTRLSIL.

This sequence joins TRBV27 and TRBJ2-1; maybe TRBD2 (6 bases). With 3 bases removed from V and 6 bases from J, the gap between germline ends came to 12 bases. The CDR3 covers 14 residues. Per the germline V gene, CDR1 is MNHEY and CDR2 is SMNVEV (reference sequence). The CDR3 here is CASSFTGLLNEQFF. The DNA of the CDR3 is TGTGCCAGCAGTTTCACGGGACTCCTCAATGAGCAGTTCTTC.

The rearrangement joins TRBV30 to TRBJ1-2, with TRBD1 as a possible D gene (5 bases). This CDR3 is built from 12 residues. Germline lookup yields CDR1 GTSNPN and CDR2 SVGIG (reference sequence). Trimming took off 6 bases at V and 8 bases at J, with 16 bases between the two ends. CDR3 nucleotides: TGTGCCTGTGCTGGCAGGGCCCAAGGCTACACCTTC. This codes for CACAGRAQGYTF.

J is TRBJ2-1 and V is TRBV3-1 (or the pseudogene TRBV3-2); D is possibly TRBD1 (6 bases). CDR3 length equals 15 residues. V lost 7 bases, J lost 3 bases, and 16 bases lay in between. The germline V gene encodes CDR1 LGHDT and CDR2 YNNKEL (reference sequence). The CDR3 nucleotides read TGTGCCAGCACCCTAGGGACACAGAGCTACAATGAGCAGTTCTTC. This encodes CASTLGTQSYNEQFF.

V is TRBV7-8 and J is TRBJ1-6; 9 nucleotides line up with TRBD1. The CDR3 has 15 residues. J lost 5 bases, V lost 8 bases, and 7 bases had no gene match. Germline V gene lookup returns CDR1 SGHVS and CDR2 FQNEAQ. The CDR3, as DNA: TGTGCCAGCTGCCCTTGGGACAGGGATAATTCACCCCTCCACTTT. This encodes CASCPWDRDNSPLHF.

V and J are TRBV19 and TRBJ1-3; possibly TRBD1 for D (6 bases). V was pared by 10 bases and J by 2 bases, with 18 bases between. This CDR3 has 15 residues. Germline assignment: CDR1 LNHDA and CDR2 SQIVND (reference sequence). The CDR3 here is CATWDTIRTGNTIYF. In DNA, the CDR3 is TGTGCCACATGGGACACCATACGGACTGGAAACACCATATATTTT.

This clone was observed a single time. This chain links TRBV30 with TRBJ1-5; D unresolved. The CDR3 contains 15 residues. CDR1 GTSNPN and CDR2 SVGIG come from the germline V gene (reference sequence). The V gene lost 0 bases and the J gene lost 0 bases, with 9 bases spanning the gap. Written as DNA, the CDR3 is TGTGCCTGGAGTGTTGGCGGAAATAGCAATCAGCCCCAGCATTTT. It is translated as CAWSVGGNSNQPQHF.

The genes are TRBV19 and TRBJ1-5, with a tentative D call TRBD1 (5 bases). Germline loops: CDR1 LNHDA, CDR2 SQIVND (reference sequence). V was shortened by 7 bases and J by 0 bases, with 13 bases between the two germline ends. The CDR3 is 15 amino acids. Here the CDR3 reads CASTPWGGSNQPQHF. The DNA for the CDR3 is TGTGCCAGTACCCCATGGGGGGGTAGCAATCAGCCCCAGCATTTT.

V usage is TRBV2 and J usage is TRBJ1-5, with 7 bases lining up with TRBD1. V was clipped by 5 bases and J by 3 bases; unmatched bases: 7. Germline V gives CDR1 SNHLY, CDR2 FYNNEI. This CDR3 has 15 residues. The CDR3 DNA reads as TGTGCCAGCAGTCACAGGGGTACGGACAATCAGCCCCAGCATTTT. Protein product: CASSHRGTDNQPQHF.

CDR3 region: CASSLSTYSNQPQHF. The CDR3 DNA is TGTGCCAGCAGCTTGAGTACTTATAGCAATCAGCCCCAGCATTTT. The gene calls are TRBV5-5 and TRBJ1-5, with D hard to call. From germline, CDR1 is SGHKS and CDR2 YYEKEE (reference sequence). This CDR3 region has 15 residues. V gave up 1 base and J gave up 0 bases, with 8 bases separating them.

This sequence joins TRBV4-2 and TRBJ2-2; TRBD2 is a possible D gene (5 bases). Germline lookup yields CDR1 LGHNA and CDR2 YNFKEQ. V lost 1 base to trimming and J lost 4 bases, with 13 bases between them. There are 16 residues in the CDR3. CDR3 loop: CASSQVMPRGTGELFF. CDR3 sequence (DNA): TGTGCCAGCAGCCAAGTAATGCCACGGGGCACCGGGGAGCTGTTTTTT.